Shown below are 2 T cell receptor beta chains from a single sample sequenced in a study of CD8 T cells in ankylosing spondylitis. One entry per CDR3 protein, called by TCRdb with MiXCR from the 5' RACE reads. The repertoire holds 200,000 or so distinct CDR3 sequences, with 13% as singletons. Sequenced input: blood, either unsorted or a sorted T cell fraction (not recorded which). These receptors were taken from a female donor with ankylosing spondylitis or in good health (not recorded which).

This clonotype was counted a few times. The CDR3 protein is CASSHPGTSERTDTQYF. CDR3 nucleotides: TGCGCCAGCAGCCATCCCGGGACTAGCGAGCGCACAGATACGCAGTATTTT. The chain carries TRBV5-1 and TRBJ2-3, with TRBD2 matching 10 bases. CDR1 and CDR2 from the germline V gene are SGHRS and YFSETQ. V was pared by 4 bases and J by 1 base, with 9 bases of the junction left unmatched. The CDR3 extends over 17 amino acids.

In the case of this clonotype: This clone may be a read error of a much larger clone one base away. This chain joins TRBV7-9 and TRBJ1-1; no clear D gene. This CDR3 comprises 12 residues. Germline CDR1 SEHNR, CDR2 FQNEAQ (reference sequence). Here the CDR3 DNA reads TGTGCCAGCACCGTGGTGAACACTAAAGCTTTCTTT. Translated: CASTVVNTKAFF.